These 20 T cell receptor beta chains were all obtained from the same sample, sequenced in a study of T cell responses to AZD1222 COVID-19 vaccine. The repertoire was sequenced with immunoSEQ multiplex PCR; TCRdb's copy has only in-frame clones and lacks some. This table holds 100,000 to 150,000 clones, roughly 92% found once. The material sequenced was peripheral blood, taken on day 0 of AZD1222 vaccination. The source is an adult in good health.

The chain is built from TRBV5-1 and TRBJ1-6, with unresolved D. The CDR3 length is 13 residues. The germline gives CDR1 SGHRS, CDR2 YFSETQ. Trimming stripped 4 bases from V and 8 bases from J, with 10 bases between. The CDR3 sequence: CASSLFTDSPLHF. The CDR3, as DNA: TGCGCCAGCAGCCTATTCACGGATTCACCCCTCCACTTT.

The V gene is TRBV7-2, the J gene TRBJ2-7; unclear D gene. Trimming removed 5 bases from V and 4 bases from J, with 9 bases in between. Germline CDR1 and CDR2: SGHTA and FQGNSA. This CDR3 is built from 12 residues. The CDR3 DNA follows: TGTGCCAGCAGCAAACCCGGGTACGAGCAGTACTTC. It specifies CASSKPGYEQYF. Full variable domain (outside the CDR3, taken from reference TRBV7-2 and TRBJ2-7): GAGVSQSPSNKVTEKGKDVELRCDPISGHTALYWYRQSLGQGLEFLIYFQGNSAPDKSGLPSDRFSAERTGGSVSTLTIQRTQQEDSAVYLCASSKPGYEQYFGPGTRLTVT.

The chain employs TRBV7-8 and TRBJ1-1; D is unresolved. CDR3 length: 14 amino acids. V dropped 5 bases and J dropped 0 bases, with 10 bases sitting between them. Germline V gene sequence: CDR1 SGHVS, CDR2 FQNEAQ. The CDR3, as DNA: TGTGCCAGCAGCAGCGGACGGATGAACACTGAAGCTTTCTTT. It specifies CASSSGRMNTEAFF.

V is TRBV7-9 and J is TRBJ1-2; D gene uncertain. Trimming removed 5 bases from V and 2 bases from J, with 9 bases in between. The CDR3 totals 13 residues. Germline loops: CDR1 SEHNR, CDR2 FQNEAQ (reference sequence). The CDR3: CASSNQGNYGYTF. Written as DNA, the CDR3 is TGTGCCAGCAGCAACCAAGGGAACTATGGCTACACCTTC.

This clone was seen once. This chain joins TRBV18 and TRBJ1-5; D is unresolved. Trimming left V 3 bases short and J 7 bases short, with 10 bases between. CDR1 is KGHSH, CDR2 LQKENI, per germline. This CDR3 has 13 residues. The CDR3 sequence: CASSPGSGQPQHF. The CDR3 nucleotides are TGTGCCAGCTCACCGGGGTCGGGGCAGCCCCAGCATTTT.

This clone was seen a handful of times. The chain carries TRBV2 and TRBJ1-3; perhaps TRBD1 as D (6 bases). V was pared by 5 bases and J by 4 bases, with 15 bases between. Germline V gene data show CDR1 as SNHLY and CDR2 as FYNNEI. The CDR3 consists of 15 residues. Written as DNA, the CDR3 is TGTGCCAGCAGTCCTACGAGGGGGTCCGGAAACACCATATATTTT. Translation: CASSPTRGSGNTIYF.

This clone has just one count. This rearrangement joins TRBV6-2 or TRBV6-3 to TRBJ1-5; D unclear. The CDR3 totals 14 residues. V lost 0 bases to trimming and J lost 5 bases, with 8 bases between them. Germline CDR1 MNHEY, CDR2 SVGEGT. The CDR3 sequence: CASSYSPPDQPQHF. CDR3 DNA sequence: TGTGCCAGCAGTTACTCGCCTCCAGATCAGCCCCAGCATTTT.

The V gene is TRBV7-9, the J gene TRBJ1-1; D is perhaps TRBD1 (6 bases). The V end was cut by 5 bases, the J end by 4 bases, with 17 bases between. This CDR3 comprises 15 residues. Germline V gene sequence: CDR1 SEHNR, CDR2 FQNEAQ (reference sequence). The CDR3 is CASSPLLGARTEAFF. In nucleotides, the CDR3 is TGTGCCAGCAGCCCTCTCCTGGGGGCGCGCACTGAAGCTTTCTTT. Based on the CDR3 plus reference TRBV7-9 and TRBJ1-1, the full variable domain is DTGVSQNPRHKITKRGQNVTFRCDPISEHNRLYWYRQTLGQGPEFLTYFQNEAQLEKSRLLSDRFSAERPKGSFSTLEIQRTEQGDSAMYLCASSPLLGARTEAFFGQGTRLTVV.

The chain recombines TRBV7-2 with TRBJ2-3; D call uncertain. Germline CDR1 is SGHTA and CDR2 is FQGNSA. V was clipped by 5 bases and J by 4 bases, with 7 bases between them. The length of the CDR3 is 12 residues. The CDR3 coding sequence is TGTGCCAGCAGCGCTTCCGCAGATACGCAGTATTTT. This codes for CASSASADTQYF.

The chain uses TRBV19 and TRBJ1-1, with 7 bases that match TRBD1. CDR1 LNHDA and CDR2 SQIVND come from the germline V gene (reference sequence). The V gene end was trimmed by 6 bases and the J gene end by 9 bases; junction bases not matched to a gene: 7. This CDR3 is built from 12 residues. The CDR3 spells CASRGRTGKAFF. DNA for the CDR3: TGTGCCAGTAGGGGAAGGACAGGAAAAGCTTTCTTT.

The rearrangement uses TRBV7-2 and TRBJ1-5; D gene uncertain. Germline CDR1 SGHTA, CDR2 FQGNSA. V gave up 2 bases and J gave up 3 bases, with 8 bases separating them. The CDR3 has 14 residues. The CDR3 sequence: CASSLLGLNQPQHF. DNA for the CDR3: TGTGCCAGCAGCTTACTAGGCCTCAATCAGCCCCAGCATTTT.

This rearrangement joins TRBV7-9 to TRBJ2-3; no clear D gene. The CDR3 extends over 14 amino acids. V was shortened by 4 bases and J by 5 bases, with 13 bases between the two germline ends. Germline V CDR1 and CDR2: SEHNR, FQNEAQ (reference sequence). CDR3 region: CASSSFGWGDTQYF. CDR3 bases: TGTGCCAGCAGCTCTTTTGGTTGGGGAGATACGCAGTATTTT.

V is TRBV7-2 and J is TRBJ1-1, with D unclear. The germline CDR1 and CDR2 sequences are SGHTA and FQGNSA. Trimming pared 3 bases from V and 5 bases from J, leaving 13 bases between. This CDR3 has 14 residues. CDR3 sequence (DNA): TGTGCCAGCAGCTTGAACCTCGGGGTGACTGAAGCTTTCTTT. Protein product: CASSLNLGVTEAFF.

The rearrangement joins TRBV11-1 to TRBJ1-2; D unresolved. The CDR3 has 12 amino acids. V was clipped by 4 bases and J by 2 bases, with 5 bases between them. CDR1 is SGHAT, CDR2 FQDESV, per germline (reference sequence). The CDR3 DNA reads TGTGCCAGCAGCTCCGAAAACTATGGCTACACCTTC. Protein sequence: CASSSENYGYTF.

V usage is TRBV29-1 and J usage is TRBJ2-7; TRBD2 might be the D (5 bases). The V and J ends lost 4 bases and 2 bases respectively, with 9 bases between them. The CDR3 spans 12 residues. Germline V lookup: CDR1 SQVTM, CDR2 ANQGSEA. CDR3 coding DNA: TGCAGCGTTGTTAGGACTCCCTACGAGCAGTACTTC. This sequence encodes CSVVRTPYEQYF.

This clone was seen a few times. The rearrangement joins TRBV15 to TRBJ2-3; D is unresolved. The CDR3 is 15 amino acids. Germline CDR1 is LNHNV and CDR2 is YYDKDF (reference sequence). The V end was cut by 1 base, the J end by 5 bases, with 13 bases between. The CDR3 region has the DNA TGTGCCACCAGCAGAGTCGTTCTATCCGAAGATACGCAGTATTTT. Its protein is CATSRVVLSEDTQYF.

This chain links TRBV28 with TRBJ1-3; D gene uncertain. Germline V gene sequence: CDR1 MDHEN, CDR2 SYDVKM. V shed 6 bases and J shed 5 bases, with 20 bases lying between them. This CDR3 region has 16 residues. The CDR3 sequence: CASSYPPGGGRNTIYF. CDR3 bases: TGTGCCAGCAGCTACCCCCCAGGTGGAGGAAGAAACACCATATATTTT.

This clone occurred once. The V call is TRBV6-5, the J call TRBJ2-5; D is unresolved. Germline values: CDR1 MNHEY, CDR2 SVGAGI. The V gene lost 6 bases and the J gene lost 6 bases, with 17 bases spanning the gap. The CDR3 consists of 14 residues. The CDR3 DNA reads TGTGCCAGCAGCTCCGTTGGGTCTCTACAGACCCAGTACTTC. The encoded protein is CASSSVGSLQTQYF.

This rearrangement joins TRBV6-5 to TRBJ1-1; no firm D call. Deletions cut 7 bases from V and 2 bases from J, with 8 bases between. The CDR3 covers 12 residues. Germline values: CDR1 MNHEY, CDR2 SVGAGI. CDR3 sequence (DNA): TGTGCCAGCACCAGGCTTAACACTGAAGCTTTCTTT. Encoded protein: CASTRLNTEAFF.

The chain employs TRBV7-9 and TRBJ1-1; unclear D gene. V lost 0 bases to trimming and J lost 6 bases, with 5 bases between them. Germline V gene sequence: CDR1 SEHNR, CDR2 FQNEAQ (reference sequence). CDR3 length equals 12 residues. The CDR3 DNA follows: TGTGCCAGCAGCTTAGCCAGGTCTGAAGCTTTCTTT. This translates into CASSLARSEAFF.